These T cell receptor beta chains were read from a single sample in a study of tumor and adjacent non-tumor tissue in lung cancer. TCRdb redid the calling of the multiplex PCR reads with MiXCR, one entry per CDR3 protein. The data contain about 67,000 distinct CDR3 sequences, around three quarters of them singletons. Sample: distant non-tumor lung tissue. Every receptor here comes from a man in his sixties with non-small cell lung cancer. The CDR3 runs from the conserved cysteine through the conserved F or W. A D gene is named only where the DNA matches it firmly. Size tells how often a clone was seen (once, few, many) or the class of an expanded clone, and some rows leave it out.

clone_size: -; j_call: TRBJ2-3; v_call: TRBV6-2/TRBV6-3; d_call: -; cdr3_nt: TGTGCCAGCAGTGGACCTGGGGACTCTAGGGTAGATACACAGTATTTT; cdr3_aa: CASSGPGDSRVDTQYF
clone_size: once; j_call: TRBJ1-1; v_call: TRBV6-2/TRBV6-3; d_call: -; cdr3_nt: TGTGCCACCTGTGCCTCGACAGGAGTGAACACTGAAGCTTTCTTT; cdr3_aa: CATCASTGVNTEAFF
clone_size: -; j_call: TRBJ1-5; v_call: TRBV4-1; d_call: -; cdr3_nt: TGCACCAGCAGCCAAGCTCGGGGCAATCGGCCCCAGCATTTT; cdr3_aa: CTSSQARGNRPQHF
clone_size: -; j_call: TRBJ2-5; v_call: TRBV29-1; d_call: -; cdr3_nt: TGTAGCGCCATCGGAAAAGGGCGCGTAGGAGAGACCCAGTACTTC; cdr3_aa: CSAIGKGRVGETQYF
clone_size: -; j_call: TRBJ2-1; v_call: TRBV4-1; d_call: -; cdr3_nt: TGCGCCAGCAGCCAATCCCCTGTTGGAACGGCTGACTACAATGAGCAGTCCTTC; cdr3_aa: CASSQSPVGTADYNEQSF
clone_size: -; j_call: TRBJ2-1; v_call: TRBV5-6; d_call: -; cdr3_nt: TGTGCCAGCAGCTTGGCCCAGCAAAATGAGCAGTTTTTC; cdr3_aa: CASSLAQQNEQFF
clone_size: -; j_call: TRBJ2-1; v_call: TRBV11-1; d_call: -; cdr3_nt: TGTGCTAGCAGCTTCGACACCTATAGTACCAATGAGCAGTTATTC; cdr3_aa: CASSFDTYSTNEQLF
clone_size: many; j_call: TRBJ1-4; v_call: TRBV28; d_call: TRBD1; cdr3_nt: TGTGCCAGCAGTGAGACAGGGGGCAGCGGGACCGGGATCCGAAAACTGTTTTTT; cdr3_aa: CASSETGGSGTGIRKLFF
clone_size: few; j_call: TRBJ1-2; v_call: TRBV29-1; d_call: -; cdr3_nt: TGCAGCGTTGGAGTGAGGCTCGCAACCATGCATGGCTACACCTTC; cdr3_aa: CSVGVRLATMHGYTF
clone_size: -; j_call: TRBJ2-7; v_call: TRBV11-3; d_call: -; cdr3_nt: TGTGCCATCAGCTTGATTGACTACGAGCAGTATTTC; cdr3_aa: CAISLIDYEQYF